This T cell receptor beta chain originates from a study of T-cell reconstitution after alpha-beta-depleted transplantation in children. Preparing the TCRbeta library involved the use of unique molecular identifiers. TCRdb redid the calling of the PCR reads with MiXCR, one entry per CDR3 protein. In the table there are 360,000 or so distinct CDR3 sequences, just over 20% of which are singletons. This CDR3 region has 17 residues. With 3 bases clipped from V and 5 bases from J, the junction kept 13 bases outside the gene matches. The chain uses TRBV12-3 or TRBV12-4 and TRBJ2-1; 7 bases match TRBD2. Sequenced material: PBMCs from the stem cell graft donor, taken from the stem cell graft. The TCR was taken from a human donor who donated a stem cell graft to a child with acute myeloid leukemia. The CDR3 reads CASSFSLAEAPDNEQFF. The CDR3 bases are TGTGCCAGCAGTTTTAGCCTAGCGGAGGCCCCTGACAATGAGCAGTTCTTC.